The source of this T cell receptor beta chain is a study of cytomegalovirus exposure and HLA in healthy donors. Researchers ran the PCR with 60 Vbeta and 13 Jbeta primers. The repertoire was sequenced with immunoSEQ multiplex PCR; TCRdb's copy has only in-frame clones and lacks some. The sample shows roughly 90,000 clones, around 82% of them seen only once. This clone has ten or more counts. Germline V gene lookup returns CDR1 LNHDA and CDR2 SQIVND (reference sequence). V dropped 11 bases and J dropped 7 bases, with 14 bases sitting between them. The CDR3 runs 12 residues. The chain recombines TRBV19 with TRBJ1-4, with a weak D call TRBD1 (6 bases). This clonotype was obtained from a man aged 18 to 30 in good health and CMV-seronegative. The sequenced material came from PBMCs. DNA of the CDR3: TGTGCCTGCACAGGGTTCAGTGAAAAACTGTTTTTT. This codes for CACTGFSEKLFF.